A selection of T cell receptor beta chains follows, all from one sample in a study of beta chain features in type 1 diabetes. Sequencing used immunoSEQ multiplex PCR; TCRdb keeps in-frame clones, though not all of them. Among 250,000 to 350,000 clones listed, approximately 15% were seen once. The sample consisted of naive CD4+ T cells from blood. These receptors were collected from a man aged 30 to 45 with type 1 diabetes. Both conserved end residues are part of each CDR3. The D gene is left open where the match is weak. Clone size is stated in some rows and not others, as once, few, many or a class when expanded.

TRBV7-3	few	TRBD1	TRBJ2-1	TGTGCCAGCAGCCACCGACAGGGGTCCTACAATGAGCAGTTCTTC	CASSHRQGSYNEQFF
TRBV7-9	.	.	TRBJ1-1	TGTGCCAGCAGATCAACAGGGAGCGGCACTGAAGCTTTCTTT	CASRSTGSGTEAFF
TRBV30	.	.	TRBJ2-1	TGTGCCTGGAGTGGAGTTTCGAGCTCCTACAATGAGCAGTTCTTC	CAWSGVSSSYNEQFF
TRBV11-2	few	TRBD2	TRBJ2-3	TGTGCCAGCAGCTTTAAGGCTAGCGGGAATGGCACAGATACGCAGTATTTT	CASSFKASGNGTDTQYF
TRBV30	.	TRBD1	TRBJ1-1	TGTGCCTGGAGCCGCGACAGGGACCGACAGGGGACTGAAGCTTTCTTT	CAWSRDRDRQGTEAFF
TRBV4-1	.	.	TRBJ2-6	TGCGCCAGCAGCCAAGCCCGGTCCTCTGGGGCCAACGTCCTGACTTTC	CASSQARSSGANVLTF
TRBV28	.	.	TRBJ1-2	TGTGCCAGCAGTTCGGGCTATGGCTACACCTTC	CASSSGYGYTF
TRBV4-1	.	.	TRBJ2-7	TGCGCCAGCAGCCAAGTTGTGGGAGCGGCCTACGAGCAGTACTTC	CASSQVVGAAYEQYF
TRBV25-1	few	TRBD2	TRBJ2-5	TGTGCCAGCAGTGAGTCTAGCGGGGCACAAGAGACCCAGTACTTC	CASSESSGAQETQYF
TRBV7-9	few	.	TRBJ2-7	TGTGCCAGCAGCTTACAGGGGCAGTCCTACGAGCAGTACTTC	CASSLQGQSYEQYF
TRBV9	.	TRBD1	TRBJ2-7	TGTGCCAGCAGCGCCGGGACAGGGTTTTATGAGCAGTACTTC	CASSAGTGFYEQYF
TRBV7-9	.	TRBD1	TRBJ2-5	TGTGCCAGCAAAGGGACAGGGAGAGAGACCCAGTACTTC	CASKGTGRETQYF
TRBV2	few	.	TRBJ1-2	TGTGCCAGCAGTGAACCAGGCTCCTATGGCTACACCTTC	CASSEPGSYGYTF
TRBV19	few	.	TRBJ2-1	TGTGCCAGTAGTGTGACCCCTAGCAACCCCGGTGAGCAGTTCTTC	CASSVTPSNPGEQFF
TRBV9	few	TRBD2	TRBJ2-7	TGTGCCAGCGTCGAAACTAGCGGGAGGGACGAGCAGTACTTC	CASVETSGRDEQYF
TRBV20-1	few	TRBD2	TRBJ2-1	TGCAGTCTTAGCGGGAATGAGCAGTTCTTC	CSLSGNEQFF
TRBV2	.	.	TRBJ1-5	TGTGCCAGCAGTAGGGAGGCGGGACAGCCCCAGCATTTT	CASSREAGQPQHF
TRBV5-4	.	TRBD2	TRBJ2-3	TGTGCCAGCAGCAAGGGACTAGCGGGAGCTGCAGATACGCAGTATTTT	CASSKGLAGAADTQYF
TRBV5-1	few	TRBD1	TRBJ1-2	TGCGCCAGCAGCGGAACGACAGGGGCGGACGGCTACACCTTC	CASSGTTGADGYTF
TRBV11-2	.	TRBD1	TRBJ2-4	TGTGCCAGCAGCTCCTCCCGGGACAGACTAGCCAAAAACATTCAGTACTTC	CASSSSRDRLAKNIQYF
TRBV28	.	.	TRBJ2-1	TGTGCCAGCAGTGGGGGAGGGGGGAATGAGCAGTTCTTC	CASSGGGGNEQFF
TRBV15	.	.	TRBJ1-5	TGTGCCACCAGCACTGACAGATCGCAGCCCCAGCATTTT	CATSTDRSQPQHF
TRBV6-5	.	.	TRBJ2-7	TGTGCCAGCAGTCGTACTGCACCCAACGAGCAGTACTTC	CASSRTAPNEQYF
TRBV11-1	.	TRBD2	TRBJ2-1	TGTGCCAGCAGCTTTAGCGGGAGTTACTACAATGAGCAGTTCTTC	CASSFSGSYYNEQFF
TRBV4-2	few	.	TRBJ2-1	TGTGCCAGCAGCCAAGGCGGAAGCTCCTACAATGAGCAGTTCTTC	CASSQGGSSYNEQFF
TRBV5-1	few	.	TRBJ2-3	TGCGCCAGCAGGGCAGACACAGATACGCAGTATTTT	CASRADTDTQYF
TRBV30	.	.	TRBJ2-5	TGTGCCTGGGGCGGGGGCGGAGAGACCCAGTACTTC	CAWGGGGETQYF
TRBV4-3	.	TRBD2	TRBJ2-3	TGCGCCAGCAGCCAACTAGCGGGAGGCACAGATACGCAGTATTTT	CASSQLAGGTDTQYF
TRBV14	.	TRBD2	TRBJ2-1	TGTGCCAGCAGCCAGACCCTCGGGACTAGCGGACCTTACAATGAGCAGTTCTTC	CASSQTLGTSGPYNEQFF
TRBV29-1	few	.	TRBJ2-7	TGCAGCGTTGGCCCCTCTGATCCCGAAAGGGGCTACGAGCAGTACTTC	CSVGPSDPERGYEQYF
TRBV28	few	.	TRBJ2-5	TGTGCCAGCAGTTTCGGCGGGATCCGGGAGACCCAGTACTTC	CASSFGGIRETQYF
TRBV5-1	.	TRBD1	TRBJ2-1	TGCGCCAGCAGCTTCCCCGGGACAGGGTACAATGAGCAGTTCTTC	CASSFPGTGYNEQFF
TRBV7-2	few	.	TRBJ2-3	TGTGCCAGCAGCGTCGTCCTGAGCACAGATACGCAGTATTTT	CASSVVLSTDTQYF
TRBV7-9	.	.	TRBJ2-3	TGTGCCAGCAGCCAAAGGAGGGAGGAGCTCGGGGATACGCAGTATTTT	CASSQRREELGDTQYF
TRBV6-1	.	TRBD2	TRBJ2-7	TGTGCCAGCCAACTAGCGGACTACGAGCAGTACTTC	CASQLADYEQYF
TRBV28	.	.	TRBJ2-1	TGTGCCAGCACCCGGACAGCACCTCGGGTTCCTGAGCAGTTCTTC	CASTRTAPRVPEQFF
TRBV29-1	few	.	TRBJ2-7	TGCAGCGTTGAAGCTAGCGCGTACGAGCAGTACTTC	CSVEASAYEQYF
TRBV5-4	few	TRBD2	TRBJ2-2	TGTGCCAGCAGTCATGGGACTAGCGGGAACACCGGGGAGCTGTTTTTT	CASSHGTSGNTGELFF
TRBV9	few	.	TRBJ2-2	TGTGCCAGCAGCCGGGCGGGCGGGGAGCTGTTTTTT	CASSRAGGELFF
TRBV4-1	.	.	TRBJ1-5	TGCGCCAGCAGCCAAGATTTCAGGGAAAGCCAGCCCCAGCATTTT	CASSQDFRESQPQHF
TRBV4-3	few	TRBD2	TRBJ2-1	TGCGCCAGCAGCCCGGGGACTAGCGGTCACTCCTACAATGAGCAGTTCTTC	CASSPGTSGHSYNEQFF
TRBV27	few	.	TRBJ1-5	TGTGCCAGCAGTCTGTCCAAGGGGCTCAATCAGCCCCAGCATTTT	CASSLSKGLNQPQHF
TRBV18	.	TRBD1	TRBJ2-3	TGTGCCAGCTCAAGAGGACAGGGACGATTCACAGATACGCAGTATTTT	CASSRGQGRFTDTQYF
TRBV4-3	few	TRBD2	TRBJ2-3	TGCGCCAGCAGCCAAGACGAGCGGGAGCGGGATACGCAGTATTTT	CASSQDERERDTQYF
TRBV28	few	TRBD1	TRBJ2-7	TGTGCCAGCAGTTTGGGACAGCACTACGAGCAGTACTTC	CASSLGQHYEQYF
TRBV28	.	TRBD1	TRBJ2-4	TGTGCCAGCAGTCCGACAGGGATCCAACAAAACATTCAGTACTTC	CASSPTGIQQNIQYF
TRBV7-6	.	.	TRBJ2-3	TGTGCCAGCAGCGGAGGCTATACGCAGTATTTT	CASSGGYTQYF
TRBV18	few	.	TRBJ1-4	TGTGCCAGCTCACTACGGACAGACGAAAAACTGTTTTTT	CASSLRTDEKLFF
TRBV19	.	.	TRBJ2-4	TGTGCCAGTAGTCCCCCCGGGAACATTCAGTACTTC	CASSPPGNIQYF
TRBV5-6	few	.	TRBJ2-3	TGTGCCAGCAGCTTCCAGGGTTGGGATACGCAGTATTTT	CASSFQGWDTQYF
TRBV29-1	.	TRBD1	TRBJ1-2	TGCAGCGTTGCCCTAATGACAGGGACGTTTAACTATGGCTACACCTTC	CSVALMTGTFNYGYTF
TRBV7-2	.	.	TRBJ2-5	TGTGCCAGCAGCACAGGGTTGGTGAGAGGGCAGACCCAGTACTTC	CASSTGLVRGQTQYF
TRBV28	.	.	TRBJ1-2	TGTGCCAGCAGTTTATCGGCGGTCCCTGTTGGCTACACCTTC	CASSLSAVPVGYTF
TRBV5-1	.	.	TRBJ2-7	TGCGCCAGCAGCTTGGACGGAGGAGGCGAGCAGTACTTC	CASSLDGGGEQYF
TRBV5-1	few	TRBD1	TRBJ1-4	TGCGCCAGCAGCATGGGAGGGGGCGCAACTAATGAAAAACTGTTTTTT	CASSMGGGATNEKLFF
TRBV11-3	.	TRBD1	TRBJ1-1	TGTGCCAGCAGCTTCCAGGGGGCTGATCAAGCTTTCTTT	CASSFQGADQAFF